This T cell receptor (beta chain) was documented in a study of human T cells and chemical hapten exposure. Turning to the study itself: Small discrepancies in pooled library volume mainly accounted for the varying TCR yields per sample. Study findings and constraints: While controls formed fewer of them, expanded TCRs formed significantly more large CDR3 similarity clusters.

MiXCR, run by TCRdb on the RACE reads, gives a single entry per CDR3 protein. Of 300,000 to 450,000 distinct CDR3 sequences detected, 4.8% appear once; the ten largest clones hold 2% to 2.5%. Time point in this sample: patch test 1, 2 weeks after DPC sensitization. As for treatment: therapeutic diphenylcyclopropenone sensitization with weekly scalp DPC. CDR1 and CDR2 from the germline V gene are SGHRS and YFSETQ. V lost 5 bases and J lost 1; bases outside the gene matches: 2. The CDR3 is 13 residues long. This clonotype has at least ten counts. Its antigen remains unknown. V is TRBV5-1 and J is TRBJ1-1, with 7 bases that match TRBD1. The clonotype was recovered from a woman between 50 and 59 years old with alopecia areata. Some clones in this sample may be carry-over from other donors' samples. The sequences come from whole blood, collected in connection with sensitization to the hapten diphenylcyclopropenone (DPC). CDR3 protein: CASRRTGNTEAFF. The CDR3 region has the DNA TGCGCCAGCAGGCGGACAGGGAACACTGAAGCTTTCTTT.